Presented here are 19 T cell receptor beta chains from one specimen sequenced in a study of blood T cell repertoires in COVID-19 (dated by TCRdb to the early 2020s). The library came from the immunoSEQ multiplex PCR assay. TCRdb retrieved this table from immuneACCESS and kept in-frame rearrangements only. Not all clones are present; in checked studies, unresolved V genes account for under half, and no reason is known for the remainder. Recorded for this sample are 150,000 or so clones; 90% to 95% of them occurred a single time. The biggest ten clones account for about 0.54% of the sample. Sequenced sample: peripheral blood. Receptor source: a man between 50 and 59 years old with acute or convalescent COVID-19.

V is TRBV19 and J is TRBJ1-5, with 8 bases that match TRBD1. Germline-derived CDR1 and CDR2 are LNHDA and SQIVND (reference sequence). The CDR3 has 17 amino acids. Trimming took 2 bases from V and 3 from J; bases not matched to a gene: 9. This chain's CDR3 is CASSIRATGASNQPQHF. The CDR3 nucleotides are TGTGCCAGTAGTATAAGGGCGACAGGGGCATCCAATCAGCCCCAGCATTTT.

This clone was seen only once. CDR3 DNA sequence: TGTGCCAGCTCAGCGGTACAGGGATTTACCGGAAACACCATATATTTT. Amino acid sequence: CASSAVQGFTGNTIYF. V usage is TRBV18 and J usage is TRBJ1-3; D possibly corresponds to TRBD1 (6 bases). CDR1 and CDR2 (germline): KGHSH, LQKENI. With 5 bases removed from V and 4 bases from J, the gap between germline ends came to 18 bases. The CDR3 has 16 residues.

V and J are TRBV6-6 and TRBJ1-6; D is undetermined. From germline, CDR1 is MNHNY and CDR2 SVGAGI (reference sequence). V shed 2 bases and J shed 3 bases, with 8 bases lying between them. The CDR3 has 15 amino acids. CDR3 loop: CASSYTSHYNSPLHF. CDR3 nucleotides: TGTGCCAGCAGTTACACGAGCCACTATAATTCACCCCTCCACTTT.

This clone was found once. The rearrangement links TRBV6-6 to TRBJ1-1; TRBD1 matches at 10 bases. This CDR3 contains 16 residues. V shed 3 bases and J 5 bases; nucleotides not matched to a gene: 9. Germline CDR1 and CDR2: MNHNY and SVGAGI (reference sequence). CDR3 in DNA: TGTGCCAGCAGTTATGGGACAGGGGTGGAGAGGACTGAAGCTTTCTTT. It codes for CASSYGTGVERTEAFF.

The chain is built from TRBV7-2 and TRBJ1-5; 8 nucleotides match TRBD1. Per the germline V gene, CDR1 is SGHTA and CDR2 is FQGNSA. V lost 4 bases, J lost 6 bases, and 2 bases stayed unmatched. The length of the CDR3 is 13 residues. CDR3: CASSSDRGQPQHF. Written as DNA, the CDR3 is TGTGCCAGCAGCTCAGACAGGGGTCAGCCCCAGCATTTT.

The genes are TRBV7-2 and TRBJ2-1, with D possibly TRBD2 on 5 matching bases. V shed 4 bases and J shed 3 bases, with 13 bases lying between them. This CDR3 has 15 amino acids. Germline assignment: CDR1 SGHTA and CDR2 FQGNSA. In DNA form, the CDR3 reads TGTGCCAGCAGCTCCCGGGATCTAGTCTACAATGAGCAGTTCTTC. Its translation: CASSSRDLVYNEQFF.

This chain's CDR3 is CASSDSGQGNSPLHF. The CDR3 DNA follows: TGCGCCAGCAGCGATTCGGGACAGGGGAATTCACCCCTCCACTTT. V gene TRBV5-1 combines with J gene TRBJ1-6; 10 bases fit TRBD1. The CDR3 spans 15 residues. Per the germline V gene, CDR1 is SGHRS and CDR2 is YFSETQ. The V gene end was trimmed by 4 bases and the J gene end by 7 bases; junction bases not matched to a gene: 5.

In DNA, the CDR3 is TGCGCCAGCAGCTTTCAGACTAGCGGGGACACCGGGGAGCTGTTTTTT. This sequence encodes CASSFQTSGDTGELFF. The chain employs TRBV5-1 and TRBJ2-2; 11 bases are shared with TRBD2. J gave up 3 bases and V 2 bases, and 3 bases lay outside the gene matches. The CDR3 sequence is 16 residues long. Germline V gives CDR1 SGHRS, CDR2 YFSETQ.

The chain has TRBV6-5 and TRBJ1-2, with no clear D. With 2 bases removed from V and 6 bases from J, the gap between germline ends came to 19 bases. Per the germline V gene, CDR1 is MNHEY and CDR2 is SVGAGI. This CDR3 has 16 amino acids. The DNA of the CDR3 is TGTGCCAGCAGTTACGGTAGTGACCTCCGGAGGGATGGCTACACCTTC. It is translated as CASSYGSDLRRDGYTF.

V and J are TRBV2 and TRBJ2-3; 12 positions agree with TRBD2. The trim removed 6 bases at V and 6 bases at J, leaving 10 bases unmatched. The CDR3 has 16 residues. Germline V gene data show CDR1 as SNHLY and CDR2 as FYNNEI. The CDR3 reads CASSDGLAGHFDTQYF. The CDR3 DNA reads TGTGCCAGCAGCGACGGACTAGCGGGGCATTTCGATACGCAGTATTTT.

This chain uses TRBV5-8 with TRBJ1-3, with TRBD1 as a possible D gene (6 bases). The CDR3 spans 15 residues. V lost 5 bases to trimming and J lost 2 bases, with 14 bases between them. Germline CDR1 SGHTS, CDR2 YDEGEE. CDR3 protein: CASRDQQGTGNTIYF. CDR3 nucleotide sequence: TGTGCCAGCAGGGATCAGCAGGGGACTGGAAACACCATATATTTT.

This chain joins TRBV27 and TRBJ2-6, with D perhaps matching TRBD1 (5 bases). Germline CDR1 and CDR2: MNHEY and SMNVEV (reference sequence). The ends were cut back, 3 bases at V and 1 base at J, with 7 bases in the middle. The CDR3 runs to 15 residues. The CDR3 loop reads CASSLGQSGANVLTF. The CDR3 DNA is TGTGCCAGCAGTTTGGGGCAGTCTGGGGCCAACGTCCTGACTTTC.

CDR3 region: CATKGQGNQPQHF. As DNA, the CDR3 is TGTGCCACCAAAGGACAGGGTAATCAGCCCCAGCATTTT. The chain is built from TRBV15 and TRBJ1-5, with 8 bases identical to TRBD1. Germline V gene data show CDR1 as LNHNV and CDR2 as YYDKDF (reference sequence). The CDR3 spans 13 residues. V lost 7 bases and J lost 4; bases outside the gene matches: 3.

DNA of the CDR3: TGTGCCAGCAGCGACAGCGAGAATCAGCCCCAGCATTTT. Amino acid sequence: CASSDSENQPQHF. The chain joins TRBV7-8 to TRBJ1-5, with D possibly matching TRBD1 (5 bases). Germline assignment: CDR1 SGHVS and CDR2 FQNEAQ. Trimming removed 5 bases at V and 4 bases at J, with 9 bases between. The CDR3 has 13 residues.

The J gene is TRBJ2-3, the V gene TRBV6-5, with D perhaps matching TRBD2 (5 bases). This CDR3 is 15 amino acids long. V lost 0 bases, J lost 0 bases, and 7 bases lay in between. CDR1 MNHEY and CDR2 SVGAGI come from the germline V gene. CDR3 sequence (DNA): TGTGCCAGCAGTTACTCAGGACTCAGCACAGATACGCAGTATTTT. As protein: CASSYSGLSTDTQYF.

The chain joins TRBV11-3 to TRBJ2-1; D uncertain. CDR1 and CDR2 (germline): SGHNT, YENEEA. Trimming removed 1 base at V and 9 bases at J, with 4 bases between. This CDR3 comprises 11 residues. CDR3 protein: CASSLGAEQFF. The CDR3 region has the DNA TGTGCCAGCAGCTTAGGGGCTGAGCAGTTCTTC.

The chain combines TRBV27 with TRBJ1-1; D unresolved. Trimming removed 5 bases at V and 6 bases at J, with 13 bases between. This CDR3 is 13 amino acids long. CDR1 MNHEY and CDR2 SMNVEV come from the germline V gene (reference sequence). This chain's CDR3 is CASSITPHSEAFF. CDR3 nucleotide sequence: TGTGCCAGCAGTATTACCCCTCACTCTGAAGCTTTCTTT.

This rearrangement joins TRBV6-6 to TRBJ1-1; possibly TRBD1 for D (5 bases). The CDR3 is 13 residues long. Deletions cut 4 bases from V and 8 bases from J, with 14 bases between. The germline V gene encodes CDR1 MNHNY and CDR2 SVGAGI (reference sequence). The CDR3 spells CASSLEQDQEAFF. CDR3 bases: TGTGCCAGCAGTTTGGAACAGGACCAAGAAGCTTTCTTT.

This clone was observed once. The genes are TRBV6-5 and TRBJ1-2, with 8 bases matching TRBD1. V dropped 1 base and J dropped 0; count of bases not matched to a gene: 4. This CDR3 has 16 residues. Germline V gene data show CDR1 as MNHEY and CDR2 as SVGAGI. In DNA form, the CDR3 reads TGTGCCAGCAGTTACTTCGGACAGGGAGCTAACTATGGCTACACCTTC. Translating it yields CASSYFGQGANYGYTF.